The 4 T cell receptor beta chains reported below all come from one sample, sequenced in a study of shared clonotypes between healthy human individuals. TCRdb's copy holds only in-frame clones and misses some; the assay was immunoSEQ multiplex PCR. The sample holds a few million clones, around 95% seen once. Sample: naive CD4+ T cells sorted from blood. Subset denoted: CD45RA+ positively selected. The receptors were gathered from a man aged 18 to 30 in good health.

The V call is TRBV7-2, the J call TRBJ2-7; 7 bases line up with TRBD2. Germline lookup yields CDR1 SGHTA and CDR2 FQGNSA. CDR3 length equals 15 residues. Trimming at V came to 5 bases and at J to 2 bases, leaving 9 bases not matched to a gene. DNA of the CDR3: TGTGCCAGCAGCCCTTGGTGGGAGGGCGCCTACGAGCAGTACTTC. This gives the protein CASSPWWEGAYEQYF.

V gene TRBV2 combines with J gene TRBJ2-2, with 7 bases identical to TRBD1. Germline trimming cut 6 bases from V and 6 bases from J; bases unmatched to any gene: 4. This CDR3 is built from 13 residues. Germline loops: CDR1 SNHLY, CDR2 FYNNEI. CDR3 sequence reads: CASRATGSGELFF. The CDR3 coding sequence is TGTGCCAGCAGGGCGACAGGGTCCGGGGAGCTGTTTTTT.

This rearrangement joins TRBV6-5 to TRBJ2-1, with TRBD1 matching over 10 bases. Germline values: CDR1 MNHEY, CDR2 SVGAGI. The CDR3 covers 15 residues. With 4 bases clipped from V and 7 bases from J, the junction kept 7 bases outside the gene matches. The chain's CDR3 is CASSSPGQGRNEQFF. CDR3 coding DNA: TGTGCCAGCAGTTCCCCGGGACAGGGGAGGAATGAGCAGTTCTTC.

This CDR3 is CAITGTEDTGELFF. Written as DNA, the CDR3 is TGTGCCATCACAGGGACCGAGGACACCGGGGAGCTGTTTTTT. The V gene is TRBV6-1, the J gene TRBJ2-2; weak D call: TRBD1 (6 bases). Trimming took 10 bases from V and 3 from J, leaving 15 bases between them. The CDR3 runs 14 residues. Germline lookup yields CDR1 MNHNS and CDR2 SASEGT.